This T cell receptor beta chain was captured in a study of shared clonotypes between healthy human individuals. This clone was detected only a few times. As yet, its antigen is unknown. Germline CDR1 reads LNHDA; CDR2 reads SQIVND (reference sequence). The germline V and J ends were trimmed by 4 bases and 4 bases, with 11 bases remaining between them. There are 14 residues in the CDR3. Notes on the study in general: Generally, naive subsets came out with larger estimated richness than memory subsets.

At a deep level, the assay was run. Repertoires were generated with immunoSEQ multiplex PCR, while TCRdb's copy carries only in-frame clones and drops some. The repertoire holds 1,500,000 or so clones, with approximately 96% as singletons. This receptor was identified in a man in his thirties or forties in good health. The rearrangement joins TRBV19 to TRBJ2-1; no firm D call. The sequenced sample consisted of naive CD4+ T cells sorted from blood. The subset here: CD45RA+ positively selected. The CDR3 nucleotides read TGTGCCAGTAGTAGGAAACGAACTTACAATGAGCAGTTCTTC. It specifies CASSRKRTYNEQFF.